This T cell receptor (beta chain) was retrieved from a study of T cell repertoires in cytomegalovirus infection. Study overall: Based on public TCR beta signatures, there were indications of CMV infection and of a matching HLA type. Study-level results: The response measured ex vivo was dominated by TCR beta clonotypes (HLA-C-restricted and CMV-specific).

This clonotype was detected ten times or more. Its target is unknown. MiXCR, run by TCRdb on the reads, gives a single entry per CDR3 protein. Found here are 400,000 or so distinct CDR3 sequences, less than 20% of them singletons; the top ten hold approximately 10%. The receptor comes from a human donor in good health (CMV status not recorded). Some clones in this sample may be carry-over from other donors' samples. Sequencing input: PBMCs.

The CDR3 protein is CASSYGTGRGNTEAFF. In DNA, the CDR3 is TGTGCCAGCAGTTACGGGACAGGGAGGGGGAACACTGAAGCTTTCTTT. The chain carries TRBV6-6 and TRBJ1-1; TRBD1 agrees at 9 bases. Germline-derived CDR1 and CDR2 are MNHNY and SVGAGI (reference sequence). The J segment lost 1 base and the V segment lost 2 bases, leaving 5 bases of the junction unmatched. The CDR3 covers 16 residues.